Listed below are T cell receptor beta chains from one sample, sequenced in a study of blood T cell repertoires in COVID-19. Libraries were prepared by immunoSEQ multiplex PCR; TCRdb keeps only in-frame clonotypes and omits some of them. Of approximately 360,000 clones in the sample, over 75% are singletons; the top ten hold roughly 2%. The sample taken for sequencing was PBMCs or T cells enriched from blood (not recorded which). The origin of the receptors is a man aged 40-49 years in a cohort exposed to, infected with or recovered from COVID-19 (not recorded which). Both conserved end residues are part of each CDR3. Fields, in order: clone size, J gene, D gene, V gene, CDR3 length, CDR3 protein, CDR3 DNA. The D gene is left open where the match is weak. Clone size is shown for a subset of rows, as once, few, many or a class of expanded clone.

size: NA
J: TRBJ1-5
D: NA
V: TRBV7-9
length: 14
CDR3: CASSPQGSNQPQHF
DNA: TGTGCCAGCAGTCCACAGGGTAGCAATCAGCCCCAGCATTTT

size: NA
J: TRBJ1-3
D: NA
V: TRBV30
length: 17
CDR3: CAWSVGRGFSSGNTIYF
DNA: TGTGCCTGGAGTGTTGGTAGGGGCTTTAGCTCTGGAAACACCATATATTTT

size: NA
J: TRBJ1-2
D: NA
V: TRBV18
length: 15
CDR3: CASSPPGLINYGYTF
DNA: TGTGCCAGCTCACCACCGGGGCTTATTAACTATGGCTACACCTTC

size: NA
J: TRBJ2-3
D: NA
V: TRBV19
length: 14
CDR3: CASSILPGTDTQYF
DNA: TGTGCCAGTAGTATCCTTCCAGGCACAGATACGCAGTATTTT

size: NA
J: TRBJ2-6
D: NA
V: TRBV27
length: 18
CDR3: CASRTNRDGSSGANVLTF
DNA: TGTGCCAGCAGGACGAACCGGGACGGGAGCTCTGGGGCCAACGTCCTGACTTTC

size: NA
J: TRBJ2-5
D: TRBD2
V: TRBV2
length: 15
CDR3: CASSGLAGARETQYF
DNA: TGTGCCAGCAGTGGACTAGCGGGAGCTCGAGAGACCCAGTACTTC

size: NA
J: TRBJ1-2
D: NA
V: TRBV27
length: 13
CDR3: CASSPDSFYGYTF
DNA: TGTGCCAGCAGCCCCGACAGCTTCTATGGCTACACCTTC

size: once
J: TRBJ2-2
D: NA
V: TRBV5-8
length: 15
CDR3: CASSLLKINTGELFF
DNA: TGTGCCAGCAGCTTGTTAAAAATCAACACCGGGGAGCTGTTTTTT

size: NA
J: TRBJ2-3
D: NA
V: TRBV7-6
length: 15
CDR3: CASSLDVASTDTQYF
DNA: TGTGCCAGCAGCTTAGATGTGGCTAGCACAGATACGCAGTATTTT

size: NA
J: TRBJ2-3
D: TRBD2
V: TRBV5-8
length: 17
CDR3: CASSLASASGGADTQYF
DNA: TGTGCCAGCAGCTTGGCCTCGGCTAGCGGGGGTGCAGATACGCAGTATTTT

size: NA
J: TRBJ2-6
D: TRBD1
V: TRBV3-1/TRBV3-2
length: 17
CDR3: CASLEPGQYSGANVLTF
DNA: TGTGCCAGCCTTGAACCGGGACAGTACTCTGGGGCCAACGTCCTGACTTTC

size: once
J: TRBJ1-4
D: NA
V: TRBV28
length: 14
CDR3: CASSLWQRREKLFF
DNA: TGTGCCAGCAGTTTATGGCAGCGGCGGGAAAAACTGTTTTTT

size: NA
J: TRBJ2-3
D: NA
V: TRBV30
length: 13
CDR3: CAWSLSITDTQYF
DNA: TGTGCCTGGAGTCTGAGTATCACAGATACGCAGTATTTT

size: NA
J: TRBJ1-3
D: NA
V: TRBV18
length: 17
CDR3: CASSPQWQANSGNTIYF
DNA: TGTGCCAGCTCACCACAGTGGCAGGCGAACTCTGGAAACACCATATATTTT

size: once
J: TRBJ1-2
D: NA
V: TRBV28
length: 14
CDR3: CASRAVGGGYGYTF
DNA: TGTGCCAGCAGGGCCGTGGGAGGAGGGTATGGCTACACCTTC

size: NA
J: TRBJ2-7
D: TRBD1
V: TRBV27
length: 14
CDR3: CASSLITGVNEQYF
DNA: TGTGCCAGCAGTTTAATAACAGGGGTTAACGAGCAGTACTTC

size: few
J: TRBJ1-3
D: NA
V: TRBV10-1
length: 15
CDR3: CASSADITWGNTIYF
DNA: TGCGCCAGCAGTGCGGACATTACGTGGGGAAACACCATATATTTT

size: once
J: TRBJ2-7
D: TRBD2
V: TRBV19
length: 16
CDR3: CASSIDRLAGAYEQYF
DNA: TGTGCCAGTAGTATAGATAGACTAGCGGGAGCCTACGAGCAGTACTTC

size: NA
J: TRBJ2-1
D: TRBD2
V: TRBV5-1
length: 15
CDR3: CASSIAGGTYNEQFF
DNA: TGCGCCAGCAGCATAGCGGGAGGTACCTACAATGAGCAGTTCTTC

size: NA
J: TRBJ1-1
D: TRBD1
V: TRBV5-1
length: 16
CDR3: CASSLGTGAMNTEAFF
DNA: TGCGCCAGCAGCTTGGGGACAGGGGCTATGAACACTGAAGCTTTCTTT

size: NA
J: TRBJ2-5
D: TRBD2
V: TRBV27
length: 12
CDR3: CPSAGVGETQYF
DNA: TGCCCCTCGGCGGGGGTGGGAGAGACCCAGTACTTC

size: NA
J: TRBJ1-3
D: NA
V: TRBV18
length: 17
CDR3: CASSPPSLGLAGNTIYF
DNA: TGTGCCAGCTCACCACCGTCTCTGGGGCTCGCTGGAAACACCATATATTTT